Presented here are 3 T cell receptor beta chains from one specimen sequenced in a study of OX40 agonist ivuxolimab in advanced cancers. TCRdb's copy holds only in-frame clones and misses some; the assay was immunoSEQ multiplex PCR. The sample lists 96,000 or so clones; about 92% were seen once. The starting material was CD4+ or CD8+ T cells sorted from blood, obtained in a trial of the OX40 agonist ivuxolimab. These receptors all stem from an adult with an advanced solid tumor such as melanoma, head and neck, liver or kidney cancer.

The chain recombines TRBV7-2 with TRBJ2-1, with a possible D match to TRBD2 (5 bases). The CDR3 extends over 14 amino acids. The V end lost 1 base, the J end lost 4 bases, and 8 bases lay between the germline ends. The germline gives CDR1 SGHTA, CDR2 FQGNSA. CDR3: CASSLEPGYNEQFF. The CDR3 DNA is TGTGCCAGCAGCTTAGAGCCGGGGTACAATGAGCAGTTCTTC.

The gene calls are TRBV11-3 and TRBJ2-5, with 10 positions matching TRBD1. CDR1 and CDR2 from the germline V gene are SGHNT and YENEEA. Losses at the gene ends were 5 bases for V and 3 bases for J; bases not matched to a gene: 6. The CDR3 sequence is 15 residues long. CDR3 protein: CASSLGTGVEETQYF. As DNA, the CDR3 is TGTGCCAGCAGCCTCGGGACAGGGGTAGAAGAGACCCAGTACTTC.

CDR3 in DNA: TGTGCCAGCAGCACGCGGCAAGAGACCCAGTACTTC. Its translation: CASSTRQETQYF. This chain connects TRBV7-9 to TRBJ2-5; D not certain. The germline V gene encodes CDR1 SEHNR and CDR2 FQNEAQ (reference sequence). V lost 5 bases, J lost 2 bases, and 6 bases lay in between. This CDR3 is built from 12 residues.